A single count supports the clone carrying this TCR beta chain. The data belong to a study of CD8 T cells in Susac syndrome. RNA was extracted with the RNeasy kit, and a quantity of roughly 0.45 to 1 ug was reverse transcribed using random hexamers. TCRdb independently ran MiXCR on the immunoSEQ multiplex PCR reads; one entry per CDR3 protein. The profile shows about 240,000 distinct CDR3 sequences, 90% to 97% of them singletons. This receptor was identified in a human donor with Susac syndrome. The sample taken for sequencing was CD4+ T cells from PBMCs.

CDR3 sequence (DNA): TGCAGTGCTAGAGGGGGATACCAAGAGACCCAGTACTTC. Encoded protein: CSARGGYQETQYF. The chain has TRBV20-1 and TRBJ2-5; unclear D gene. From germline, CDR1 is DFQATT and CDR2 SNEGSKA (reference sequence). The CDR3 sequence is 13 residues long. V was cut by 1 base and J by 0 bases, with 6 bases left in between.